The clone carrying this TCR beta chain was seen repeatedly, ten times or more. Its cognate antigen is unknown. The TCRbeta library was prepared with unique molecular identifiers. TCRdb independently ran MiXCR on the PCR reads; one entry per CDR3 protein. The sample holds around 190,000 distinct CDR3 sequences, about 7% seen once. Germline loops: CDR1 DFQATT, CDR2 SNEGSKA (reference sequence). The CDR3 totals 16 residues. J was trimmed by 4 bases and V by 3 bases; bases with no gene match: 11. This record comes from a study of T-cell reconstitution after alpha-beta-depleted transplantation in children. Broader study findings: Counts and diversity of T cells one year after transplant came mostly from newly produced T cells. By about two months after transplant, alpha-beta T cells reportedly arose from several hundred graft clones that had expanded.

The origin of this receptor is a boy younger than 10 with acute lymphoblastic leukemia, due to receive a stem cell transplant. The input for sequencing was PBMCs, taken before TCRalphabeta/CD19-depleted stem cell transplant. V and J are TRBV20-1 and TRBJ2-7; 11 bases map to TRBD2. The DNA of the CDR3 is TGCAGTGCTAGGGATACCGGGACTAGCGGACCTTACGAGCAGTACTTC. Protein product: CSARDTGTSGPYEQYF.